This T cell receptor (beta chain) originates from a study of T cells in Graves' hyperthyroidism and ophthalmopathy. Together with thyroid ultrasound, orbital computed tomography, serum thyroxine and TRAb, clinical symptoms were used for diagnoses. The authors took PBMCs from 7.5 to 10 ml fresh peripheral blood. This CDR3 is 15 amino acids long. CDR1 and CDR2 from the germline V gene are SGHAT and FQNNGV. V dropped 3 bases and J dropped 4 bases, with 12 bases sitting between them. RNA transcripts served as the template for amplifying TCR beta CDR3 regions. An initial round of RT-PCR targeting the TCR CDR3 relied on the HTBI primer set. TCRdb passed the multiplex PCR reads through MiXCR, listing each CDR3 protein once. The profile shows hundreds of thousands of distinct CDR3 sequences, around 20% of them singletons.

The sequence was obtained from a middle-aged man with Graves' ophthalmopathy. The chain couples TRBV11-2 to TRBJ2-2, with D maybe TRBD2 (6 bases). Sequencing used blood. CDR3 in amino acids: CASSFIGGSTGELFF. The DNA for the CDR3 is TGTGCCAGCAGCTTTATAGGAGGGAGCACCGGGGAGCTGTTTTTT.